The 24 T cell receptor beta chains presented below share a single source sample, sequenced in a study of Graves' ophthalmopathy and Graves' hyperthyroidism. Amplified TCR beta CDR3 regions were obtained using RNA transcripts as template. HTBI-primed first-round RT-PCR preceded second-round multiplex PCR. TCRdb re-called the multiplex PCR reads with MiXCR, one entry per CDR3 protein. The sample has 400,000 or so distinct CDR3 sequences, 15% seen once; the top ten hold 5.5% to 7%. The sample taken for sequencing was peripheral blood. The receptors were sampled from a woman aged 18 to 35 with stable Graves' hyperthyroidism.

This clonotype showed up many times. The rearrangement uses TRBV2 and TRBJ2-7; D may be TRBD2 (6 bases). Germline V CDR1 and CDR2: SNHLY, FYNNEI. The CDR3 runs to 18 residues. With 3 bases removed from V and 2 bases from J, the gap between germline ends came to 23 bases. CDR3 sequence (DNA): TGTGCCAGCAGTGAGTATTTGAGGCGGGGACGGCCGACCTACGAGCAGTACTTC. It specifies CASSEYLRRGRPTYEQYF.

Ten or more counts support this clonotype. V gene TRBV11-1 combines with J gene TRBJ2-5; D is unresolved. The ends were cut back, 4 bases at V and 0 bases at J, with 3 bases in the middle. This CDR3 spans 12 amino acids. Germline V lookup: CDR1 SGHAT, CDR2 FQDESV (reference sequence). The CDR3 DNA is TGTGCCAGCAGCTGGAACCAAGAGACCCAGTACTTC. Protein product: CASSWNQETQYF.

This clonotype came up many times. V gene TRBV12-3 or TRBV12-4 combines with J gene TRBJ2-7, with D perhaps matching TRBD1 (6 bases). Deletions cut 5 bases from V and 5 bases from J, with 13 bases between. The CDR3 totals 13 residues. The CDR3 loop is CASSHGAGDEQYF. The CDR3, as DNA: TGTGCCAGCAGTCACGGGGCAGGGGACGAGCAGTACTTC.

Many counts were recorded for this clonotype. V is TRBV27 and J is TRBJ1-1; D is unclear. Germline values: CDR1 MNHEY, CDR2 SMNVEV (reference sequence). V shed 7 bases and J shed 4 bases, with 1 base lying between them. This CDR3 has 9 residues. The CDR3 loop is CASITEAFF. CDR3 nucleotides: TGTGCCAGCATCACTGAAGCTTTCTTT.

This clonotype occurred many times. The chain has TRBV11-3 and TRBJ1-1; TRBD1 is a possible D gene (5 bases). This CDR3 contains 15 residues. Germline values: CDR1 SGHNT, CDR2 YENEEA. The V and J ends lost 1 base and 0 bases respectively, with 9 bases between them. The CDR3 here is CASSLVWGMNTEAFF. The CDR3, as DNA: TGTGCCAGCAGCTTAGTATGGGGGATGAACACTGAAGCTTTCTTT.

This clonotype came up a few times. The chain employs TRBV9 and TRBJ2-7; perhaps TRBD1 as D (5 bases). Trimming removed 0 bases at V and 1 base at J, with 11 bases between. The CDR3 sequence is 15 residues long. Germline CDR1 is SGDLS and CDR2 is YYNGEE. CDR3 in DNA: TGTGCCAGCAGCGTAGGGCAGGGCTATTCCTACGAGCAGTACTTC. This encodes CASSVGQGYSYEQYF.

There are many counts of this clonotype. The CDR3 spells CASSRTVRLREPQHF. The CDR3 DNA follows: TGTGCCAGTAGTAGGACAGTTAGGTTGCGGGAGCCCCAGCATTTT. The V gene is TRBV19, the J gene TRBJ1-5, with D possibly TRBD1 on 6 matching bases. V shed 4 bases and J shed 8 bases, with 18 bases lying between them. Per germline, CDR1 LNHDA and CDR2 SQIVND (reference sequence). The CDR3 contains 15 residues.

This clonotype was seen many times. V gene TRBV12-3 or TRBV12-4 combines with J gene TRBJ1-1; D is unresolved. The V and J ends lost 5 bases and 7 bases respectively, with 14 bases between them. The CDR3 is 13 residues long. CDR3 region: CASSIGVGSEAFF. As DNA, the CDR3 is TGTGCCAGCAGTATCGGCGTGGGGAGTGAAGCTTTCTTT.

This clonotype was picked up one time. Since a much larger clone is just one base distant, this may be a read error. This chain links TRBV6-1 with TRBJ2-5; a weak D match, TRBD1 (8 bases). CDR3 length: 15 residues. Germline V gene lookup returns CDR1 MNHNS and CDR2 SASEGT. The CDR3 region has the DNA TGTGCCAGCAGAGCGGGACAGGCCCTTGGGGAGATCCAGTACTTC. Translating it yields CASRAGQALGEIQYF.

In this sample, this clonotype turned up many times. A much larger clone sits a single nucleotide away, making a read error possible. The CDR3 DNA sequence: TGTGCCAGCAGCTTAGGACGGGAGAACACTGAAGCTTTCTTT. Amino acid sequence: CASSLGRENTEAFF. The gene calls are TRBV7-3 and TRBJ1-1; D is undetermined. The CDR3 covers 14 residues. The V gene lost 2 bases and the J gene lost 1 base, with 8 bases spanning the gap. Germline V gives CDR1 SGHTA, CDR2 FQGTGA.

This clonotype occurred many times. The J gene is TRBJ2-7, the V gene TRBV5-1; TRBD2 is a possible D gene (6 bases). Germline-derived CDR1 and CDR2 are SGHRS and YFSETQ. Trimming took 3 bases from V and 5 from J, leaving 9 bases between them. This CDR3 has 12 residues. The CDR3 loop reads CASSYGTDEQYF. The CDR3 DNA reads TGCGCCAGCAGCTACGGGACTGACGAGCAGTACTTC. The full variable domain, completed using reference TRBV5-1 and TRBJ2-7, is KAGVTQTPRYLIKTRGQQVTLSCSPISGHRSVSWYQQTPGQGLQFLFEYFSETQRNKGNFPGRFSGRQFSNSRSEMNVSTLELGDSALYLCASSYGTDEQYFGPGTRLTVT.

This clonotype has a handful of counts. This CDR3 is CASSRQGAGGNTIYF. The CDR3 nucleotides read TGTGCCAGCAGTCGTCAGGGGGCCGGGGGAAACACCATATATTTT. The J gene is TRBJ1-3, the V gene TRBV7-2, with 8 bases fitting TRBD1. The CDR3 length is 15 residues. V gave up 6 bases and J gave up 4 bases; unmatched junction bases: 8. Germline V gene data show CDR1 as SGHTA and CDR2 as FQGNSA.

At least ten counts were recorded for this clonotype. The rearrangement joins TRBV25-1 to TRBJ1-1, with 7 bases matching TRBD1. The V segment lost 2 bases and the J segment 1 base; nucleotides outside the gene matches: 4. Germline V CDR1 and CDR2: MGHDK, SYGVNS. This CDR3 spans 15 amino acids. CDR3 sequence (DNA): TGTGCCAGCAGTGAAGGCAGGGGGAGGAACACTGAAGCTTTCTTT. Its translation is CASSEGRGRNTEAFF.

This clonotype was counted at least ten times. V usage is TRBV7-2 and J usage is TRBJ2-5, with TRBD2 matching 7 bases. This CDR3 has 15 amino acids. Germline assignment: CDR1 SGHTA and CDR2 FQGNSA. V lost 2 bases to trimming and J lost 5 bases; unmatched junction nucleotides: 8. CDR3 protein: CASSLRGELGETQYF. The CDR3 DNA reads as TGTGCCAGCAGCTTACGGGGGGAACTGGGTGAGACCCAGTACTTC.

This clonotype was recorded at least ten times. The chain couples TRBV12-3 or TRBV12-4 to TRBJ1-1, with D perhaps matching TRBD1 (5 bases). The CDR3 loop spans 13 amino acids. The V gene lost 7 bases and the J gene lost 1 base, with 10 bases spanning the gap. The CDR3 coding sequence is TGTGCCAGCATCTTGACAGCGAACACTGAAGCTTTCTTT. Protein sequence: CASILTANTEAFF.

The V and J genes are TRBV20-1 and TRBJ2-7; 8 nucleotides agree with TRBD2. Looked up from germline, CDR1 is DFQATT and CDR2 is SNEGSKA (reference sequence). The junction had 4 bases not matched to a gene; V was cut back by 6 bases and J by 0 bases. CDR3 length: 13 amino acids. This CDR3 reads CSAEAGVSYEQYF. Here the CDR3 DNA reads TGCAGTGCCGAAGCGGGGGTCTCCTACGAGCAGTACTTC.

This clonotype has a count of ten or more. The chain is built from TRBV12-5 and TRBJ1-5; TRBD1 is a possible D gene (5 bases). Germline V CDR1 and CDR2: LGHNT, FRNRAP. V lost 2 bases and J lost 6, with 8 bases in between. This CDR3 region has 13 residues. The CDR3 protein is CASGLKGLQPQHF. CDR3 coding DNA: TGTGCTAGTGGTTTGAAGGGGCTTCAGCCCCAGCATTTT.

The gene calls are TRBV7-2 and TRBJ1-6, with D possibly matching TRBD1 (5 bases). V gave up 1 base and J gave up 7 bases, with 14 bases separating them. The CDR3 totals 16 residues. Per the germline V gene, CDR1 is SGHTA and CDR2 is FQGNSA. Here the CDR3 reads CASSLGWGEWNSPLHF. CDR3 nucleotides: TGTGCCAGCAGCTTAGGGTGGGGGGAATGGAATTCACCCCTCCACTTT.

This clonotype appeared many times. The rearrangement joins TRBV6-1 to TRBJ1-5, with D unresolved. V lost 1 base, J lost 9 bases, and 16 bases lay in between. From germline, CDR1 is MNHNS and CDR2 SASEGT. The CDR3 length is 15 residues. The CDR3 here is CASSEVADPSRPQHF. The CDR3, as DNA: TGTGCCAGCAGTGAAGTGGCAGACCCAAGTAGGCCCCAGCATTTT.

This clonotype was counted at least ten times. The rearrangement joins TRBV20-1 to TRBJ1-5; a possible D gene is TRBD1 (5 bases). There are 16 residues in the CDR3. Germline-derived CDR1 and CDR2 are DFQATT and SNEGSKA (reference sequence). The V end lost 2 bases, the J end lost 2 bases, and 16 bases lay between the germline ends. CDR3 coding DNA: TGCAGTGCTAGACACCAACCCGGGGGAGGCAATCAGCCCCAGCATTTT. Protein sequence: CSARHQPGGGNQPQHF.

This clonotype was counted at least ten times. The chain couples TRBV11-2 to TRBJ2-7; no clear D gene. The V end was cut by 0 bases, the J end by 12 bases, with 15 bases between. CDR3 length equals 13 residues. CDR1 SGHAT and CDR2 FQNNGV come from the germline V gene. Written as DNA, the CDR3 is TGTGCCAGCAGCTTAGAGGTCGGGCAGGCCACGTACTTC. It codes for CASSLEVGQATYF.

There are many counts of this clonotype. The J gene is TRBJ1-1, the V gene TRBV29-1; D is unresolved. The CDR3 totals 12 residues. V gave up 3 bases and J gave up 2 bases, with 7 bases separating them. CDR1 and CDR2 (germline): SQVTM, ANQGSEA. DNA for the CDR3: TGCAGCGTTGAGTTCGGCAACACTGAAGCTTTCTTT. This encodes CSVEFGNTEAFF.

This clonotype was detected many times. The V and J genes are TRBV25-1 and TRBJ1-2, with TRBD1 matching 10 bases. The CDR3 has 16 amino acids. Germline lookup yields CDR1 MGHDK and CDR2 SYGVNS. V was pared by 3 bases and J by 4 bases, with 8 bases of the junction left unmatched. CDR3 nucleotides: TGTGCCAGCAGTGACAACCCTCGGACAGGGGGCTATGGCTACACCTTC. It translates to CASSDNPRTGGYGYTF.

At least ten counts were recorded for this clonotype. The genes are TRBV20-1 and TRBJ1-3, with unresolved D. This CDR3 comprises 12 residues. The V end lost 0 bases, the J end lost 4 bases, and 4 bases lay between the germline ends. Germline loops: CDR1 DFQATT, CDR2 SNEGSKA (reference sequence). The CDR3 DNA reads TGCAGTGCTAGAGATGGGGGAAACACCATATATTTT. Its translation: CSARDGGNTIYF.